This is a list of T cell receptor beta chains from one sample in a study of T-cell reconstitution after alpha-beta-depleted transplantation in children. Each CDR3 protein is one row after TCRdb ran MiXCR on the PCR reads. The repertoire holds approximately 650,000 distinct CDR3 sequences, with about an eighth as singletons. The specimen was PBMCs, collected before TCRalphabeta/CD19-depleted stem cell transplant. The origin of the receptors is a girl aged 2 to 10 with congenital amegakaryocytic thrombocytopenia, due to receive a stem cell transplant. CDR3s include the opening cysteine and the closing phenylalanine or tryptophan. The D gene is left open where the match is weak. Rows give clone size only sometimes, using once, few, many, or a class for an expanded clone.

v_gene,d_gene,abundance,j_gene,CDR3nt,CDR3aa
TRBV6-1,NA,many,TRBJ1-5,TGTGCCAGCAGTGATTTTTACAGCTCCAATCAGCCCCAGCATTTT,CASSDFYSSNQPQHF
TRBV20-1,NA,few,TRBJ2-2,TGCAGTGCTAGTCCCGGGGAGAGGGAACAAGGGGAGCTGTTTTTT,CSASPGEREQGELFF
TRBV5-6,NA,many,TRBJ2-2,TGTGCCAGCAGCTTATACCGGGCCGGGAACACCGGGGAGCTGTTTTTT,CASSLYRAGNTGELFF
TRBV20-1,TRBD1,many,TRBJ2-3,TGCAGTGCTAGCGACCGGGACAGGGGAACAGATACGCAGTATTTT,CSASDRDRGTDTQYF
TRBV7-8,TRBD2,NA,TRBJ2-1,TGTGCCAGCAGCTCTACCGGGACTAGCGGGAAAAGCGGTTACAATGAGCAGTTCTTC,CASSSTGTSGKSGYNEQFF
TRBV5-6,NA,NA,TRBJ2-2,TGTGCCAGCAGCCCCCCCGGAACCGGGACTGGCGTGGCGATGGGAAGGGAGCTGTTTTTT,CASSPPGTGTGVAMGRELFF
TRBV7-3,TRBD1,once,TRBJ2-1,TGTGCCAGCAGCACAGGACAGGGTCAGAGCGGTGAGCAGTTCTTC,CASSTGQGQSGEQFF
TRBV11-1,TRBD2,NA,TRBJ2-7,TGTGCCAGCAGCTTAGGGCCTCCAGCGGGAGGGAAGATCTCCTACGAGCAGTACTTC,CASSLGPPAGGKISYEQYF
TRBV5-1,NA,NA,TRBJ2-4,TGCGCCAGCAGCTCGTTCTCTAGGGACATTCAGTACTTC,CASSSFSRDIQYF
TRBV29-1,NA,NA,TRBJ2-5,TGCAGCGTTGAAATAGTTAGTGAGTGGGAGACCCAGTACTTC,CSVEIVSEWETQYF
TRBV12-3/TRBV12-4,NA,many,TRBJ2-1,TGTGCCAGCAGGTTAGGTGGCGGATACAATGAGCAGTTCTTC,CASRLGGGYNEQFF
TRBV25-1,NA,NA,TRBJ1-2,TGTGCCAGCAGTGATTGGGATGGGTTCTATGGCTACACCTTC,CASSDWDGFYGYTF
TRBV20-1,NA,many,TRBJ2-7,TGCAGTGCTAGACGGATCTACACCTACGAGCAGTACTTC,CSARRIYTYEQYF
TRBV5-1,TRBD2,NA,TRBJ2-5,TGCGCCAGCAGCCCCGGGACTAGCGCAAAAGAGACCCAGTACTTC,CASSPGTSAKETQYF
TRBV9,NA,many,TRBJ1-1,TGTGCCAGCAGCGAACACCAGGAGGGCACTGAAGCTTTCTTT,CASSEHQEGTEAFF
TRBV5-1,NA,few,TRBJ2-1,TGCGCCAGCAGCTTGTTCCCGGGAGAAACCTACAATGAGCAGTTCTTC,CASSLFPGETYNEQFF
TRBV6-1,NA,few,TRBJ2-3,TGTGCCAGCAGGACCCTCGACCGCATCTCCACAGATACGCAGTATTTT,CASRTLDRISTDTQYF
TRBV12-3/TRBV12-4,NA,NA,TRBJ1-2,TGTGCCAGCAGTCCGGTTTTGAGGGCCCCGACCTATGGCTACACCTTC,CASSPVLRAPTYGYTF
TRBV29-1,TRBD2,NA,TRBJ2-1,TGCAGCGTTCCCTCGGGGCTAGCGGCCTACAATGAGCAGTTCTTC,CSVPSGLAAYNEQFF
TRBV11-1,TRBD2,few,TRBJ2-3,TGTGCCAGCAGCTCCCTCGCGATAGCGGGAGGGACCACAGATACGCAGTATTTT,CASSSLAIAGGTTDTQYF
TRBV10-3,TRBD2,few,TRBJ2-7,TGTGCCATCAGTGTGGGACTAGCGGGAGGGTACGAGCAGTACTTC,CAISVGLAGGYEQYF
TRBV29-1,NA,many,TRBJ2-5,TGCAGTGGGTCTCACCGGGAAGAGACCCAGTACTTC,CSGSHREETQYF
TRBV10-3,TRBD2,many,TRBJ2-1,TGTGCCATCAGTGAGGGACTAGCCCGGTTCTTC,CAISEGLARFF
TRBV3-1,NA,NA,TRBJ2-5,TGTGCCAGCAGCCGGGTCAGGGGAAAAGAGACCCAGTACTTC,CASSRVRGKETQYF
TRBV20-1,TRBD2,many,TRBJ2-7,TGCAGTGCCCGAAGGTTAGCGGGAGAATACAGTCCGCGCTACGAGCAGTACTTC,CSARRLAGEYSPRYEQYF
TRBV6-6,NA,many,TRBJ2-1,TGTGCCAGCAGTTACAGGGTTATCGATGAGCAGTTCTTC,CASSYRVIDEQFF
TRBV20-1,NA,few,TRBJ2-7,TGCAGTCTAAGAAGGGACTCAAGGGGCGAGCAGTACTTC,CSLRRDSRGEQYF
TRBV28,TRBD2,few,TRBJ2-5,TGTGCCAGCAGTTTCCCCCTAGCGGGGCAAGAGACCCAGTACTTC,CASSFPLAGQETQYF
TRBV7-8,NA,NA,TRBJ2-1,TGTGCCAGCAGCCCCTGGGGGGGCTTGGGAACTGGTGGGCGTTACAATGAGCAGTTCTTC,CASSPWGGLGTGGRYNEQFF
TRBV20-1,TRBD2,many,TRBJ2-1,TGCAGTGCTAGAGATGGCCCTAGCGGGACCCTTTGGGAGCAGTTCTTC,CSARDGPSGTLWEQFF
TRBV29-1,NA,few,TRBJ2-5,TGCAGCGTTGCATCCACGGACAGAGGGGGTGGAGAGACCCAGTACTTC,CSVASTDRGGGETQYF
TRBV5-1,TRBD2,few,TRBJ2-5,TGCGCCAGCAGCTTGGGGATAGCGGGAGATCAAGAGACCCAGTACTTC,CASSLGIAGDQETQYF
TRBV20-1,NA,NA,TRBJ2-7,TGCAGTGCTAGACGGCAGGGCCCCTACGAGCAGTACTTC,CSARRQGPYEQYF
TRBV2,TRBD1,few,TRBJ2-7,TGTGCCCTAGGACAGGGAGCCTACGAGCAGTACTTC,CALGQGAYEQYF
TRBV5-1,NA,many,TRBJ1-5,TGCGCCAGCAGCTCAGGGGTGGGTAGCAATCAGCCCCAGCATTTT,CASSSGVGSNQPQHF
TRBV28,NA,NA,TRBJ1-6,TGTGCCAGCAGCCAAGGGGTCCTCCACTTT,CASSQGVLHF
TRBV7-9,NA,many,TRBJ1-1,TGTGCCAGCAGCTCCCATGGCAGTTCCTCGACTGAAGCTTTCTTT,CASSSHGSSSTEAFF
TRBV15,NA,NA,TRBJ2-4,TGTGCCACCAGCAGGACGAAGGGACGTGAGTCGAACATTCAGTACTTC,CATSRTKGRESNIQYF
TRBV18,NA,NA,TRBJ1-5,TGTGCCAGCTCGCGAGGGCGGGGTAGCAATCAGCCCCAGCATTTT,CASSRGRGSNQPQHF
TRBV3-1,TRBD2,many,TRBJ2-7,TGTGCCAGCAGCCACACCGGGGCGGGAGAGTCCGAGCAGTACTTC,CASSHTGAGESEQYF
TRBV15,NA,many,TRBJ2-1,TGTGCCACCAGCAGGGAAGCACAGGCGGCTGACAATGAGCAGTTCTTC,CATSREAQAADNEQFF
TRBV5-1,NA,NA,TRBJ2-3,TGCGCCAGCAGCTTCGGGACTGGCTCCTTAGCTAGCACAGATACGCAGTATTTT,CASSFGTGSLASTDTQYF
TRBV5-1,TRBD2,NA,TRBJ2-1,TGCGCCAGCAGCATAACGGGACTAGCCCTCAATGAGCAGTTCTTC,CASSITGLALNEQFF
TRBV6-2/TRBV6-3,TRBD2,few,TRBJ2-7,TGTGCCGTTCCCCGGGGACTAGCGGGACTTGGGGCTAAATTGAGCTCCTACGAGCAGTACTTC,CAVPRGLAGLGAKLSSYEQYF
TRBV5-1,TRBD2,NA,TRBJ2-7,TGCGCCAGCAGCTTGAGGACTAGCGGGAACTCCTACGAGCAGTACTTC,CASSLRTSGNSYEQYF
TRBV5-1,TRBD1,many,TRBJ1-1,TGCGCCAGCAGCTGGACAGGGTCCACTGAAGCTTTCTTT,CASSWTGSTEAFF
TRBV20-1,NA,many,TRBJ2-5,TGCAGTGCTAATCCCTACACCTCACAAGAGACCCAGTACTTC,CSANPYTSQETQYF
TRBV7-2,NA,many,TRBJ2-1,TGTGCCAGCAGCCCTAGGGTAAACAATGAGCAGTTCTTC,CASSPRVNNEQFF
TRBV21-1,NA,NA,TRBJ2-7,TGTGCCAGCAGCAAAAAAACCTACGAGCAGTACTTC,CASSKKTYEQYF
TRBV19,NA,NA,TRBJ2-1,TGTGCCAGTACCTCACGCCCGGACCGATACAATGAGCAGTTCTTC,CASTSRPDRYNEQFF
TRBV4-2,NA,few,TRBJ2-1,TGTGCCAGCAGCCAAGAGACGTTTAATGAGCAGTTCTTC,CASSQETFNEQFF
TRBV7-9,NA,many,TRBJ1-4,TGTGCCAGCAGCTTAGTTAATAACCGGTGGTTTTTT,CASSLVNNRWFF